A single sample is the source of the 9 T cell receptor beta chains below, sequenced in a study of blood T cell repertoires in COVID-19. The assay was immunoSEQ multiplex PCR, and TCRdb's table has in-frame clones only and misses some. The table includes 300,000 to 400,000 clones, roughly 85% detected once. Sequencing was carried out using PBMCs or T cells enriched from blood (not recorded which). The receptors come from a middle-aged woman with acute COVID-19.

In its sample, this clone was seen once. The chain employs TRBV7-2 and TRBJ2-2; a possible D gene is TRBD2 (6 bases). V shed 0 bases and J shed 7 bases, with 15 bases lying between them. Germline CDR1 and CDR2: SGHTA and FQGNSA. The CDR3 spans 16 residues. The CDR3 DNA reads as TGTGCCAGCAGCTTAGCGGGAGGAGCTGTAGGCGGGGAGCTGTTTTTT. Its translation is CASSLAGGAVGGELFF. Filled out from reference TRBV7-2 and TRBJ2-2, the complete variable domain reads GAGVSQSPSNKVTEKGKDVELRCDPISGHTALYWYRQSLGQGLEFLIYFQGNSAPDKSGLPSDRFSAERTGGSVSTLTIQRTQQEDSAVYLCASSLAGGAVGGELFFGEGSRLTVL.

This clone occurred once. The chain is built from TRBV6-5 and TRBJ2-2; D is undetermined. CDR1 MNHEY and CDR2 SVGAGI come from the germline V gene. CDR3 length: 15 residues. V was trimmed by 8 bases and J by 4 bases, leaving 17 bases between them. Here the CDR3 DNA reads TGTGCCAGCGCGCTGGTGCTGGCAGGCACCGGGGAGCTGTTTTTT. Its translation is CASALVLAGTGELFF.

There are many counts of this clone. The rearrangement links TRBV10-3 to TRBJ2-2, with D possibly matching TRBD2 (6 bases). The germline V gene encodes CDR1 ENHRY and CDR2 SYGVKD. The CDR3 has 13 residues. V lost 8 bases, J lost 3 bases, and 10 bases lay in between. In nucleotides, the CDR3 is TGTGCCATCCGAGCGGGCTACACCGGGGAGCTGTTTTTT. It codes for CAIRAGYTGELFF.

The DNA of the CDR3 is TGTGCCAGCGCGGATGACGGACTCTTTAAAGCTTTCTTT. Its translation: CASADDGLFKAFF. The chain carries TRBV5-5 and TRBJ1-1, with unresolved D. CDR1 is SGHKS, CDR2 YYEKEE, per germline (reference sequence). Trimming stripped 7 bases from V and 9 bases from J, with 19 bases between. There are 13 residues in the CDR3.

The chain carries TRBV5-1 and TRBJ1-4; D possibly corresponds to TRBD1 (5 bases). The CDR3 sequence is 14 residues long. Germline assignment: CDR1 SGHRS and CDR2 YFSETQ. Between the trimmed V and J ends, which lost 3 bases and 7 bases, there was a span of 13 bases. The CDR3 here is CASSSGGIGEKLFF. The CDR3 DNA follows: TGCGCCAGCAGCTCTGGGGGGATTGGTGAAAAACTGTTTTTT.

The V call is TRBV5-5, the J call TRBJ1-2, with unresolved D. The germline V and J ends were trimmed by 7 bases and 1 base, with 5 bases remaining between them. Germline CDR1 is SGHKS and CDR2 is YYEKEE (reference sequence). This CDR3 comprises 11 residues. This CDR3 reads CASSGNYGYTF. The CDR3 bases are TGTGCCAGCTCGGGTAACTATGGCTACACCTTC.

The chain employs TRBV4-3 and TRBJ2-7; TRBD1 agrees at 10 bases. Germline loops: CDR1 LGHNA, CDR2 YSLEER. Trimming at V came to 4 bases and at J to 2 bases, leaving 5 bases not matched to a gene. The CDR3 has 15 amino acids. The CDR3 reads CASSRAGTGAYEQYF. The CDR3 region has the DNA TGCGCCAGCAGCCGTGCCGGGACAGGGGCCTACGAGCAGTACTTC.

This clone has only a few counts. The gene calls are TRBV19 and TRBJ1-4; possible D gene TRBD1, 5 bases. The CDR3 totals 13 residues. The V gene lost 3 bases and the J gene lost 8 bases, with 10 bases spanning the gap. Germline CDR1 is LNHDA and CDR2 is SQIVND (reference sequence). The CDR3 protein is CASSMTAKEKLFF. Here the CDR3 DNA reads TGTGCCAGTAGTATGACAGCCAAGGAAAAACTGTTTTTT.

This clone occurred once. The V call is TRBV5-4, the J call TRBJ2-3, with 7 bases matching TRBD2. CDR1 and CDR2 (germline): SGHNT, YYREEE (reference sequence). The CDR3 sequence is 15 residues long. V was clipped by 4 bases and J by 1 base; unmatched bases: 6. The CDR3 spells CASSPREGRTDTQYF. The CDR3 DNA sequence: TGTGCCAGCAGCCCGAGGGAGGGCCGCACAGATACGCAGTATTTT.